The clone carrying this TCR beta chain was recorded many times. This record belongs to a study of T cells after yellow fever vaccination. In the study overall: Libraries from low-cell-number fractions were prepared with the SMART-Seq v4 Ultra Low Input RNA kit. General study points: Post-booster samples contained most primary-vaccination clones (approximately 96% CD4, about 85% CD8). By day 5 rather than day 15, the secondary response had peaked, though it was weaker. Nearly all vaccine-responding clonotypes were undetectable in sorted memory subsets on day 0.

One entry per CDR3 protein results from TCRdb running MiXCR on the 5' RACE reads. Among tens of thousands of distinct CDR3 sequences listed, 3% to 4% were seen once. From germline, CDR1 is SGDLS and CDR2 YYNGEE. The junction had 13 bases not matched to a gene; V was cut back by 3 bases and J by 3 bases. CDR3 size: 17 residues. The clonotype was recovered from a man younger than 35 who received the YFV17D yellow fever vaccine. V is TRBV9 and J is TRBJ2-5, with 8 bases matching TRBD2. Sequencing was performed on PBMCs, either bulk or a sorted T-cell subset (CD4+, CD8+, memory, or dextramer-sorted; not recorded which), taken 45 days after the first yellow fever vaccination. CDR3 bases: TGTGCCAGCAGCGGAACCGGGGTGACTAGCGCCAAAGAGACCCAGTACTTC. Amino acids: CASSGTGVTSAKETQYF.